Listed below are T cell receptor beta chains from one sample, sequenced in a study of blood T cell repertoires in COVID-19. Method: immunoSEQ multiplex PCR; TCRdb's copy keeps in-frame clones and lacks some. The sample yields 70,000 or so clones, roughly 79% seen once. The sample consisted of peripheral blood. These receptors were obtained from a man in his fifties or sixties with acute or convalescent COVID-19. Both conserved end residues are part of each CDR3. The D gene is left open where the match is weak. Clone size is not always given. Where it is, it says once, few, many or a class for expanded clones.

size: NA
V: TRBV24-1
J: TRBJ2-3
D: NA
DNA: TGTGCCACCAGGGGTTCTGGAGGAGATACGCAGTATTTT
CDR3: CATRGSGGDTQYF

size: NA
V: TRBV7-9
J: TRBJ1-4
D: NA
DNA: TGTGCCAGCAGCTTAGGATCTCAGAAGGGGGAAAAACTGTTTTTT
CDR3: CASSLGSQKGEKLFF

size: few
V: TRBV5-1
J: TRBJ1-5
D: NA
DNA: TGCGCCAGCAGCTTGGTCGGGAATCAGCCCCAGCATTTT
CDR3: CASSLVGNQPQHF

size: NA
V: TRBV6-2/TRBV6-3
J: TRBJ2-7
D: NA
DNA: TGTGCCAGCAGCAAACTTCCGGGGAGCTCCTACGAGCAGTACTTC
CDR3: CASSKLPGSSYEQYF

size: NA
V: TRBV2
J: TRBJ2-1
D: NA
DNA: TGTGCCAGCAGTGCGTCTAGCCCGCGCAATGAGCAGTTCTTC
CDR3: CASSASSPRNEQFF

size: NA
V: TRBV7-2
J: TRBJ2-7
D: TRBD1
DNA: TGTGCCAGCAGCTTAGGCCCGGGACAGGGCTTCGAGCAGTACTTC
CDR3: CASSLGPGQGFEQYF

size: NA
V: TRBV18
J: TRBJ2-7
D: NA
DNA: TGTGCCAGCTCACCACCCCCAGTCTCCTACGAGCAGTACTTC
CDR3: CASSPPPVSYEQYF

size: NA
V: TRBV5-3
J: TRBJ1-4
D: TRBD1
DNA: TGTGCCAGAAGCCGATTGGACAGGAGTTCTTGGGCTAATGAAAAACTGTTTTTT
CDR3: CARSRLDRSSWANEKLFF

size: NA
V: TRBV19
J: TRBJ1-5
D: NA
DNA: TGTGCCAGTAGTGCCGGGGGGGGACGGCCCCAGCATTTT
CDR3: CASSAGGGRPQHF

size: few
V: TRBV4-2
J: TRBJ1-2
D: TRBD1
DNA: TGTGCCAGCAGCCGTCGGACAGGGGAATCTAACTATGGCTACACCTTC
CDR3: CASSRRTGESNYGYTF

size: NA
V: TRBV12-3/TRBV12-4
J: TRBJ1-4
D: NA
DNA: TGTGCCAGCAGTTTACGGGACAATGGAAAACTGTTTTTT
CDR3: CASSLRDNGKLFF

size: NA
V: TRBV6-2/TRBV6-3
J: TRBJ1-2
D: TRBD1
DNA: TGTGCCAGCAGTTACGGAATGACAGGGGAGGCTGGCTACACCTTC
CDR3: CASSYGMTGEAGYTF

size: once
V: TRBV3-1/TRBV3-2
J: TRBJ2-3
D: NA
DNA: TGTGCCACTAGGGGGGGGAGCACAGATACGCAGTATTTT
CDR3: CATRGGSTDTQYF

size: NA
V: TRBV11-2
J: TRBJ1-4
D: TRBD1
DNA: TGTGCCAGCAGTAGGACAGGGTCTGCAACTAATGAAAAACTGTTTTTT
CDR3: CASSRTGSATNEKLFF

size: NA
V: TRBV11-2
J: TRBJ1-2
D: TRBD1
DNA: TGTGCCAGCAGCTTAGATCTGGACAGGAGGGACACCTTC
CDR3: CASSLDLDRRDTF

size: NA
V: TRBV21-1
J: TRBJ1-5
D: NA
DNA: TGTGCCAGCAGCAGAATGACGGGACAGGGAGGTCAGCCCCAGCATTTT
CDR3: CASSRMTGQGGQPQHF

size: NA
V: TRBV5-4
J: TRBJ1-6
D: NA
DNA: TGTGCCAGCAGCTTGGGCGCCGCGGAGGGGTATAATTCACCCCTCCACTTT
CDR3: CASSLGAAEGYNSPLHF

size: NA
V: TRBV11-2
J: TRBJ2-1
D: TRBD1
DNA: TGTGCCAGCACCAAGTTCGGGACAGGGTCCCATGAGCAGTTCTTC
CDR3: CASTKFGTGSHEQFF

size: NA
V: TRBV11-1
J: TRBJ1-4
D: NA
DNA: TGTGCCAGCAGCTTAGACTGGAATGAAAAACTGTTTTTT
CDR3: CASSLDWNEKLFF

size: NA
V: TRBV11-2
J: TRBJ2-1
D: TRBD1
DNA: TGTGCCAGCAGCCAGGACAGGGGCCCCTACAATGAGCAGTTCTTC
CDR3: CASSQDRGPYNEQFF

size: NA
V: TRBV6-6
J: TRBJ1-2
D: NA
DNA: TGTGCTACATGCTCTGGAGGAGGCTATGGCTACACCTTC
CDR3: CATCSGGGYGYTF

size: NA
V: TRBV25-1
J: TRBJ1-1
D: TRBD1
DNA: TGTGCCAGCAGCAGACAGGGATGGAACACTGAAGCTTTCTTT
CDR3: CASSRQGWNTEAFF

size: once
V: TRBV7-2
J: TRBJ2-1
D: NA
DNA: TGTGCCAGCAGCTTAGTAGGGGGTAATGAGCAGTTCTTC
CDR3: CASSLVGGNEQFF

size: NA
V: TRBV10-2
J: TRBJ2-2
D: TRBD2
DNA: TGCGCCAGCAATAGCGGGGGGGCCGGTGGCACCGGGGAGCTGTTTTTT
CDR3: CASNSGGAGGTGELFF

size: NA
V: TRBV19
J: TRBJ2-1
D: TRBD2
DNA: TGTGCCAGTACCCTGGGGCCTAGCGGGGGTGAACGAAGCTACAATGAGCAGTTCTTC
CDR3: CASTLGPSGGERSYNEQFF

size: NA
V: TRBV5-1
J: TRBJ1-3
D: NA
DNA: TGCGCCAGCAGCTTGGCCGCGCATGGCTCTGGAAACACCATATATTTT
CDR3: CASSLAAHGSGNTIYF

size: NA
V: TRBV29-1
J: TRBJ2-7
D: TRBD1
DNA: TGCAGCGTGGTACGGGACAGGGGAACCTACGAGCAGTACTTC
CDR3: CSVVRDRGTYEQYF

size: once
V: TRBV14
J: TRBJ1-1
D: NA
DNA: TGTGCCAGCAGCCAAGAGGGAACAGGGAAGGCTGAAGCTTTCTTT
CDR3: CASSQEGTGKAEAFF

size: NA
V: TRBV5-8
J: TRBJ1-5
D: NA
DNA: TGTGCCAGCAGCTCCGGAAGAGGCTCCCAGCCCCAGCATTTT
CDR3: CASSSGRGSQPQHF

size: few
V: TRBV2
J: TRBJ1-3
D: TRBD1
DNA: TGTGCCAGCAGTACCAATGACAGGGGACGAAACACCATATATTTT
CDR3: CASSTNDRGRNTIYF

size: NA
V: TRBV27
J: TRBJ2-7
D: NA
DNA: TGTGCCAGCAGGATTCGGACAGAGGGGTGGGAGCAGTACTTC
CDR3: CASRIRTEGWEQYF

size: NA
V: TRBV5-8
J: TRBJ1-2
D: NA
DNA: TGTGCCAGCAGCTTGCCTAACCCGGGGTGGGATGGCTACACCTTC
CDR3: CASSLPNPGWDGYTF

size: NA
V: TRBV6-6
J: TRBJ1-2
D: NA
DNA: TGTGCCAGCAGTTACCACCTCCAGGGTTCCTATGGCTACACCTTC
CDR3: CASSYHLQGSYGYTF

size: NA
V: TRBV6-2/TRBV6-3
J: TRBJ1-1
D: NA
DNA: TGTGCCAGCAGTGAGTACAGTGAAGCTTTCTTT
CDR3: CASSEYSEAFF

size: few
V: TRBV19
J: TRBJ1-6
D: NA
DNA: TGTGCCAGTAGTATATCGGGGAATTCACCCCTCCACTTT
CDR3: CASSISGNSPLHF

size: NA
V: TRBV27
J: TRBJ2-7
D: TRBD1
DNA: TGTGCCAGCAGTGGACAGGGGCTCTACGAGCAGTACTTC
CDR3: CASSGQGLYEQYF

size: NA
V: TRBV3-1/TRBV3-2
J: TRBJ1-2
D: TRBD1
DNA: TGTGCCAGCAGCCAATTTCGGGACAGGGGGGGAGCTAACTATGGCTACACCTTC
CDR3: CASSQFRDRGGANYGYTF

size: NA
V: TRBV27
J: TRBJ2-7
D: NA
DNA: TGTGCCAGCAGATCCCCTAGAGGCGAGCAGTACTTC
CDR3: CASRSPRGEQYF

size: NA
V: TRBV18
J: TRBJ1-6
D: NA
DNA: TGTGCCAGCTCACCCAATAATTCACCCCTCCACTTT
CDR3: CASSPNNSPLHF

size: NA
V: TRBV5-8
J: TRBJ1-2
D: NA
DNA: TGTGCCAGCAGCAGAGCAAACTATGGCTACACCTTC
CDR3: CASSRANYGYTF

size: NA
V: TRBV7-2
J: TRBJ2-1
D: TRBD2
DNA: TGTGCCAGCAGCGCCACTAGCGGGGGGGCCTACAATGAGCAGTTCTTC
CDR3: CASSATSGGAYNEQFF

size: NA
V: TRBV15
J: TRBJ2-2
D: NA
DNA: TGTGCCACCAGCAGAGAGGGGATGCGGGATCCCGGGGAGCTGTTTTTT
CDR3: CATSREGMRDPGELFF

size: NA
V: TRBV6-5
J: TRBJ1-2
D: NA
DNA: TGTGCCAGCAGGGTGGTCAGTAGCGATAACTATGGCTACACCTTC
CDR3: CASRVVSSDNYGYTF